The clone carrying this TCR beta chain was counted a few times. TCRdb's table, derived via immunoSEQ multiplex PCR, lists solely in-frame clones and lacks some. The sample yields around 980,000 clones, approximately 80% seen once. This sample was included in a study of shared clonotypes between healthy human individuals. The CDR3 contains 18 residues. Germline CDR1 MGHRA, CDR2 YSYEKL. V was shortened by 0 bases and J by 0 bases, with 15 bases between the two germline ends. The sequenced material came from memory CD4+ T cells from PBMCs. Subset of the sample: CD45RA-negative fraction. The TCR was taken from a man aged 18 to 29 in good health. Some clones in this sample may be carry-over from other donors' samples. The chain uses TRBV4-1 and TRBJ2-4, with D uncertain. The CDR3 is CASSQDSRAVLAKNIQYF. As DNA, the CDR3 is TGCGCCAGCAGCCAAGATAGCCGGGCCGTTCTAGCCAAAAACATTCAGTACTTC.